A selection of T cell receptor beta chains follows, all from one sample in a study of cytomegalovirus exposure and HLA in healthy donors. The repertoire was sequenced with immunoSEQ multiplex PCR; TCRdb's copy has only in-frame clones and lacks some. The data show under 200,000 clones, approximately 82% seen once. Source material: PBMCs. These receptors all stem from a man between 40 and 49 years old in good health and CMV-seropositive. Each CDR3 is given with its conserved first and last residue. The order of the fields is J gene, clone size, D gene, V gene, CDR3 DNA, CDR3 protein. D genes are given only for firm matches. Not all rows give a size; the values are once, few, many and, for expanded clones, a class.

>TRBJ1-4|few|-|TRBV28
TGTGCCAGCAGTTTACAGGGTGTTAATGAAAAACTGTTTTTT
CASSLQGVNEKLFF
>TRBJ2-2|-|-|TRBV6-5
TGTGCCAGCTCCCGACTTCTCAACGGGGAGCTGTTTTTT
CASSRLLNGELFF
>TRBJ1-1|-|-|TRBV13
TGTGCCAGTAACAGCAGGAACACTGAAGCTTTCTTT
CASNSRNTEAFF
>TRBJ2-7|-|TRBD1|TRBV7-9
TGTGCCAGCAGCCCGATCGGGACAGCTCCCTACGAGCAGTACTTC
CASSPIGTAPYEQYF
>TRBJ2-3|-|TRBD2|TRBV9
TGTGCCAGCAGCGTTTCCGGGAGGCTAACAGATACGCAGTATTTT
CASSVSGRLTDTQYF
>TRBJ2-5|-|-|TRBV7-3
TGTGCCAGCAGCTCTACGGCGGGTTCCGAGACCCAGTACTTC
CASSSTAGSETQYF
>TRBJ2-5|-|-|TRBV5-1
TGCGCCAGCAAGAGGCAGACCCAAGAGACCCAGTACTTC
CASKRQTQETQYF
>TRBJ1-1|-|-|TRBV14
TGTGCCAGCAGCCTAAGACTTTTTTCGGGGGCGGGGGACACTGAAGCTTTCTTT
CASSLRLFSGAGDTEAFF
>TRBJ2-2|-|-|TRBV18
TGTGCCAGCTCACCACCGTCCATGGGACTCAATACCGGGGAGCTGTTTTTT
CASSPPSMGLNTGELFF
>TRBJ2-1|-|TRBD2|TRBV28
TGTGCCAGCAGTTTATTCGCTAGCGGGAGGTCGGGGGGTGAGCAGTTCTTC
CASSLFASGRSGGEQFF
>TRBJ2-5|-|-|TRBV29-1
TGCAGCGTTGAAGGAGTTCAAGAGACCCAGTACTTC
CSVEGVQETQYF
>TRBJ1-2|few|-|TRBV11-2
TGTGCCAGCAGCGGAGGAGGACAGTTGAATGGCTACACCTTC
CASSGGGQLNGYTF
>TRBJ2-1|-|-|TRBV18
TGTGCCAGCTCCCACACAGATTTTAACAATGAGCAGTTCTTC
CASSHTDFNNEQFF
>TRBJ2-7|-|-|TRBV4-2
TGTGCCAGCAGTCGTACCAGGGACGAGCAGTACTTC
CASSRTRDEQYF
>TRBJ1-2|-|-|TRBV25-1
TGTGCCAGCAGTGAAGCCCAGGGCTACACCTTC
CASSEAQGYTF
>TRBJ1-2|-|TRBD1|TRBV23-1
TGCGCCAGCAGTCAAGGAGGGGGCGACTATGGCTACACCTTC
CASSQGGGDYGYTF
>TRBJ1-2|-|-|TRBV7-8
TGTGCCAGCAGCTTAGCGTCAGTCTACACCTTC
CASSLASVYTF
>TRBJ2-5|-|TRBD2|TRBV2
TGTGCCAGCAGTGAACTGACCGCCGGGACTAGCGGGAGAGGTGAGACCCAGTACTTC
CASSELTAGTSGRGETQYF
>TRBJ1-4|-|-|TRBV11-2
TGTGCCAGCAGCTTAGCAGGGTATGCTGAAAAACTGTTTTTT
CASSLAGYAEKLFF
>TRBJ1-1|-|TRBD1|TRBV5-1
TGCGCCAGCAGCTTGGAGCTAGGGGGCAGGGGCACTGAAGCTTTCTTT
CASSLELGGRGTEAFF
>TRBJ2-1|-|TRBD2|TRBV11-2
TGTGCCAGCAGCCCCAGGAGAGGCGGGAGGCATTACAATGAGCAGTTCTTC
CASSPRRGGRHYNEQFF
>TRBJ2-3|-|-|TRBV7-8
TGTGCCAGCAGCCCCGCCAGGACGGGGAGCACAGATACGCAGTATTTT
CASSPARTGSTDTQYF
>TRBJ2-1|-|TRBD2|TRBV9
TGTGCCAGCAGCGTGGGACTAGCGGGAGGGAATGAGCAGTTCTTC
CASSVGLAGGNEQFF
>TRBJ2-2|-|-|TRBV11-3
TGTGCCAGCAGCCCAGGGGGGCCGCGGGCGAAGGGGGACGAAACCGGGGAGCTGTTTTTT
CASSPGGPRAKGDETGELFF